Given below is one T cell receptor (beta chain) in context. Its specificity is not known. The sample belongs to a study of T cells in localized non-small cell lung cancer. V was shortened by 1 base and J by 3 bases, with 7 bases between the two germline ends. The CDR3 has 14 amino acids. In germline, CDR1 is SGDLS, CDR2 YYNGEE. Study results and caveats: Multi-region tumor sequencing was not done, so intratumor heterogeneity could not be excluded. Measurement of T cell clonality placed uninvolved adjacent lung highest, above the level in tumor.

The protocol was immunoSEQ multiplex PCR, while the TCRdb copy is restricted to in-frame clones and leaves out a portion. The profile shows over 65,000 clones, about 81% of them singletons. The chain uses TRBV9 and TRBJ2-2, with D possibly TRBD2 on 6 matching bases. The source material was peripheral blood, sampled before any cancer treatment. The source of this sequence is a female donor over 55 with stage I lung adenocarcinoma. Here the CDR3 DNA reads TGTGCCAGCAGCGTACGGGGGTACACCGGGGAGCTGTTTTTT. It codes for CASSVRGYTGELFF.